This TCR beta chain was identified in a study of T cell responses to AZD1222 COVID-19 vaccine. Libraries were prepared by immunoSEQ multiplex PCR; TCRdb keeps only in-frame clonotypes and omits some of them. The sample yields fewer than 130,000 clones, 85% to 90% seen once. As for this clone: No antigen is known for it.

The study, taken as a whole, reports: The study identified only six AZD1222 recipients as seropositive at baseline. The repertoires were collected only after the peak T cell response.

Germline values: CDR1 MNHEY, CDR2 SVGEGT. The V gene lost 7 bases and the J gene lost 0 bases, with 13 bases spanning the gap. There are 14 residues in the CDR3. Sequencing was performed on peripheral blood, taken 28 days after the second AZD1222 dose. The chain recombines TRBV6-2 or TRBV6-3 with TRBJ2-7; D may be TRBD1 (6 bases). The sequence was obtained from an adult who received the AZD1222 COVID-19 vaccine. The CDR3 is CASNPGTSSYEQYF. Here the CDR3 DNA reads TGTGCCAGCAACCCCGGGACAAGCTCCTACGAGCAGTACTTC.